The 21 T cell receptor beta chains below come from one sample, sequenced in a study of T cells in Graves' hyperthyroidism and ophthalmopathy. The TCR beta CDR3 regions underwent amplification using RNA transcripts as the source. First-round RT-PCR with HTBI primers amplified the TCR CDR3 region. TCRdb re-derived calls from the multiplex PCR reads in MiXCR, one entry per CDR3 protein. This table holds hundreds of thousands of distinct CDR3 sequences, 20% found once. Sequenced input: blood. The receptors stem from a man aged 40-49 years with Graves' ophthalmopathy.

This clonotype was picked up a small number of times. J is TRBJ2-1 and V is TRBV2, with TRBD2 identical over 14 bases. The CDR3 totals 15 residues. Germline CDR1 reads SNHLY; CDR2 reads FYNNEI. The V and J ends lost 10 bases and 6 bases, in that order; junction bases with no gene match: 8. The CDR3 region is CAITTSGGAANEQFF. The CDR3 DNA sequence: TGTGCCATCACGACTAGCGGGGGGGCCGCCAATGAGCAGTTCTTC.

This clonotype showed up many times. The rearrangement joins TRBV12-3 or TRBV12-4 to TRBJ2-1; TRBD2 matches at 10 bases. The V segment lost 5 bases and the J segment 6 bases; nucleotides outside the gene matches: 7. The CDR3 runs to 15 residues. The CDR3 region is CASSPWTSGLNEQFF. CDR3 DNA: TGTGCCAGCAGTCCCTGGACTAGCGGTCTCAATGAGCAGTTCTTC.

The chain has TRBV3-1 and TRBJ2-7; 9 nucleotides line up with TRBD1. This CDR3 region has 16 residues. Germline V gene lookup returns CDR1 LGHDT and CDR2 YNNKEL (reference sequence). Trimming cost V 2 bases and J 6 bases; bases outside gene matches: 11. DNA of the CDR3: TGTGCCAGCAGCCAAATGACAGGGACAGGGCCTCGCGAGCAGTACTTC. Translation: CASSQMTGTGPREQYF.

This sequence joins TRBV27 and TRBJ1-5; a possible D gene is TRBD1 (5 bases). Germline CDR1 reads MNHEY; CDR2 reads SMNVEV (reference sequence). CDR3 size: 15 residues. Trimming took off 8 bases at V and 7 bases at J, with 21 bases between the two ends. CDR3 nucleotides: TGTGCCAGCCAACCTCTGGTCGGGGCTGGGCAGCCCCAGCATTTT. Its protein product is CASQPLVGAGQPQHF.

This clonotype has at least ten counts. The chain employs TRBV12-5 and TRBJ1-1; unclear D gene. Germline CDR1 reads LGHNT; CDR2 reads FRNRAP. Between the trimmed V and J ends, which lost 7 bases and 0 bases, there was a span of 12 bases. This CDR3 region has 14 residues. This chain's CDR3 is CASDRREMNTEAFF. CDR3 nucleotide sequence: TGTGCTAGTGACCGACGGGAGATGAACACTGAAGCTTTCTTT.

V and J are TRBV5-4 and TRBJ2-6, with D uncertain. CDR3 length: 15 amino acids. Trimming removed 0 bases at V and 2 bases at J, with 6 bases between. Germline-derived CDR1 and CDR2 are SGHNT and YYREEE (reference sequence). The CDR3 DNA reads TGTGCCAGCAGCTTGGGCCCCCCTGGGGCCAACGTCCTGACTTTC. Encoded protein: CASSLGPPGANVLTF.

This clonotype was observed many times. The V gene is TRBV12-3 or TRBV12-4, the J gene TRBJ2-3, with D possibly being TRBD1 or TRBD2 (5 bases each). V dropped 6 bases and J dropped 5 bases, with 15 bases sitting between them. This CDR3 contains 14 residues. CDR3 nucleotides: TGTGCCAGCAGACCCCAGGGAGTCGAAGATACGCAGTATTTT. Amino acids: CASRPQGVEDTQYF.

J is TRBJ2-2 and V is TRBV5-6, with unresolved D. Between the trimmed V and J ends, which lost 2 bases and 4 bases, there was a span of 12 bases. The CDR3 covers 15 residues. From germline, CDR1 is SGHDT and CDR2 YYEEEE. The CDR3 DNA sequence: TGTGCCAGCAGCTTCGATCCGCGTGGCACCGGGGAGCTGTTTTTT. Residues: CASSFDPRGTGELFF.

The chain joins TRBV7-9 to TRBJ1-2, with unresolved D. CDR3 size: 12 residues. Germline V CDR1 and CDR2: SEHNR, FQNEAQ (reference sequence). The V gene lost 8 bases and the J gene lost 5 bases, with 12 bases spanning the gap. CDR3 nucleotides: TGTGCCAGCCTCGATTCTGGGTATGGCTACACCTTC. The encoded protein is CASLDSGYGYTF.

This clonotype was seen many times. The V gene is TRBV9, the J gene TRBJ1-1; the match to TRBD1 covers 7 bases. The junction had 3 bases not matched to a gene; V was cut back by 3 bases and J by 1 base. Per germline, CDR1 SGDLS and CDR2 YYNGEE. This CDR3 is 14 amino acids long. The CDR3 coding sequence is TGTGCCAGCAGCGCAGGGACAGCGAACACTGAAGCTTTCTTT. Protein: CASSAGTANTEAFF.

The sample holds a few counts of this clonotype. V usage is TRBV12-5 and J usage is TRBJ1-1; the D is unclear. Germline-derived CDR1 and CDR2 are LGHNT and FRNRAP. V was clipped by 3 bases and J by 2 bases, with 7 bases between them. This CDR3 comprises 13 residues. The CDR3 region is CASGFVGNTEAFF. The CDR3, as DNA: TGTGCTAGTGGTTTTGTAGGAAACACTGAAGCTTTCTTT.

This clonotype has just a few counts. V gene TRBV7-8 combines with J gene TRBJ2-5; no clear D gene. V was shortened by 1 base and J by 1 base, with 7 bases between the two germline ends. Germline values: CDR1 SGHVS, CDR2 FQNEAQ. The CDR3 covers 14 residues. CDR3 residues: CASSLGLTQETQYF. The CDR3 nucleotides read TGTGCCAGCAGCTTAGGGCTAACCCAAGAGACCCAGTACTTC.

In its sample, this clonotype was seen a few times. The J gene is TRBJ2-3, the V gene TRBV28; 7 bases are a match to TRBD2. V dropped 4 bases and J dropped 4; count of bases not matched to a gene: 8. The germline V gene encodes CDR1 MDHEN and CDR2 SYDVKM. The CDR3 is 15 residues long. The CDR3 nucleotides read TGTGCCAGCAGTTCCGCCGGGGCGGGGGCAGATACGCAGTATTTT. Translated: CASSSAGAGADTQYF.

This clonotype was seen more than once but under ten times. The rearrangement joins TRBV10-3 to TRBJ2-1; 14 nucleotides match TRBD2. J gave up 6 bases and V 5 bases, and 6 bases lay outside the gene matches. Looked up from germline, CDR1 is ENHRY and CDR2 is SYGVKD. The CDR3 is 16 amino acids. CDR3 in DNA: TGTGCCATCAGTCTCTCGACTAGCGGGAGGGCCAATGAGCAGTTCTTC. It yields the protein CAISLSTSGRANEQFF.

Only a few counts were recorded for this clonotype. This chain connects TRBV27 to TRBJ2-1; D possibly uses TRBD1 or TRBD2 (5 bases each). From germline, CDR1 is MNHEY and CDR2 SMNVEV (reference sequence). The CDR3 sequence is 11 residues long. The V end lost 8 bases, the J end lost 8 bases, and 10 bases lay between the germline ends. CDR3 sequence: CASRGTYEQFF. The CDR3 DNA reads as TGTGCCAGCCGTGGGACCTATGAGCAGTTCTTC.

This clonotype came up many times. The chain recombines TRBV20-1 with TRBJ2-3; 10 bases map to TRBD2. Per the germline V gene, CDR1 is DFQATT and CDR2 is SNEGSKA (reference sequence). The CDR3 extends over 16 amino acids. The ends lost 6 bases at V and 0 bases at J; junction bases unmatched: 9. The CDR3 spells CSAQRGLAESTDTQYF. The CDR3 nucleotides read TGCAGTGCCCAGCGAGGACTAGCGGAGAGCACAGATACGCAGTATTTT.

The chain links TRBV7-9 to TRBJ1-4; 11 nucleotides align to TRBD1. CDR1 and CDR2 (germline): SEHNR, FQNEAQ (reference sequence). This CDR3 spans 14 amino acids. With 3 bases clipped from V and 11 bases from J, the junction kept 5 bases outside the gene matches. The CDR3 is CASSLDRGREKLFF. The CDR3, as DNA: TGTGCCAGCAGCTTGGACAGGGGGCGAGAGAAACTGTTTTTT.

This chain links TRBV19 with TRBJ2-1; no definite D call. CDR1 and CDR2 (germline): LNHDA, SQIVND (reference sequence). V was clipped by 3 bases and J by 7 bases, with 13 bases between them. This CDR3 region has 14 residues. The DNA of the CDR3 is TGTGCCAGTAGTATTAACCGATTACGGAATGAGCAGTTCTTC. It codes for CASSINRLRNEQFF.

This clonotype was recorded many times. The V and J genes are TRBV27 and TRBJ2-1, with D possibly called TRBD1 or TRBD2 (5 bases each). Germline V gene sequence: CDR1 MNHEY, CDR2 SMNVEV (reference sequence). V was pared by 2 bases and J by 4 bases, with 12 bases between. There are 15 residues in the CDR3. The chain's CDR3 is CASSLEGPKYNEQFF. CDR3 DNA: TGTGCCAGCAGTTTAGAGGGGCCGAAATACAATGAGCAGTTCTTC.

The CDR3 here is CSAPRRLSSDTQYF. The DNA of the CDR3 is TGCAGTGCTCCCCGAAGGCTTAGCTCAGATACGCAGTATTTT. The rearrangement uses TRBV20-1 and TRBJ2-3, with unresolved D. This CDR3 region has 14 residues. Trimming cost V 5 bases and J 4 bases, with 16 bases left between them. Germline V CDR1 and CDR2: DFQATT, SNEGSKA (reference sequence).

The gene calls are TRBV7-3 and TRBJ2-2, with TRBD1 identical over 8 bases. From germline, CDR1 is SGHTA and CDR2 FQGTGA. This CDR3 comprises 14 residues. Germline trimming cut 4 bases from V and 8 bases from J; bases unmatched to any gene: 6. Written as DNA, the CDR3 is TGTGCCAGCAGCTCCCAGGGGGCTCCAGGGGAGCTGTTTTTT. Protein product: CASSSQGAPGELFF.